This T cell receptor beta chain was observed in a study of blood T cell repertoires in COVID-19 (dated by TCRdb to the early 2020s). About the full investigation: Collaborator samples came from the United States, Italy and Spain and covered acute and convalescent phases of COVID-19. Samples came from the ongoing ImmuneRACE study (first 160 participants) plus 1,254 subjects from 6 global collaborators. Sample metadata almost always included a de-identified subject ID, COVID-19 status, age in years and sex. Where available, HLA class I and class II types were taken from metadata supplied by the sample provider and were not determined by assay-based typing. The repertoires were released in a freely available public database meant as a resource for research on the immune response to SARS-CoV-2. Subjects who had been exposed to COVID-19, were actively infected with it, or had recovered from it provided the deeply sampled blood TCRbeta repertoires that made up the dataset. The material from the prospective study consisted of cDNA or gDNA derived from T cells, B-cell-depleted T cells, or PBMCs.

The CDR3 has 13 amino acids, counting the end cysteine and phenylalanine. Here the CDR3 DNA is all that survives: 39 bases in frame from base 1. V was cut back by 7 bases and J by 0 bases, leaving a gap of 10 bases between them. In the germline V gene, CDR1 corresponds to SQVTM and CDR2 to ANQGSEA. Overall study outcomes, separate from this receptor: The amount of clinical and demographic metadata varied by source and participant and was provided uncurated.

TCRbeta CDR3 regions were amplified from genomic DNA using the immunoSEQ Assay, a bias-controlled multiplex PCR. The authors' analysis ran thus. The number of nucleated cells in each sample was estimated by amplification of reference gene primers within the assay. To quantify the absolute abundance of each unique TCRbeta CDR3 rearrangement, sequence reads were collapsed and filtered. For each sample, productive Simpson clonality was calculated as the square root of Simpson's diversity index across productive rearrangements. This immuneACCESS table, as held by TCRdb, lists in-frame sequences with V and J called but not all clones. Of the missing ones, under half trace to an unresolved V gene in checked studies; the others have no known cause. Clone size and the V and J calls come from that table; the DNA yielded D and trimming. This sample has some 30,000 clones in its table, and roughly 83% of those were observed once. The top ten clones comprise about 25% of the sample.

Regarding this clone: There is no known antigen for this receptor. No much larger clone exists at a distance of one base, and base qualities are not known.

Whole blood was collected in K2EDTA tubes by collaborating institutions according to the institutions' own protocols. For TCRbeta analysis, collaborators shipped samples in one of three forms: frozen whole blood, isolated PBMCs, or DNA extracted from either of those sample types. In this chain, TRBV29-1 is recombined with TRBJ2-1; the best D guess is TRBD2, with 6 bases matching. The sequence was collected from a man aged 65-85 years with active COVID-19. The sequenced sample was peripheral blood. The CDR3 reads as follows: CSGGLRSYNEQFF. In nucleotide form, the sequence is TGCAGCGGGGGACTTCGCTCCTACAATGAGCAGTTCTTC.